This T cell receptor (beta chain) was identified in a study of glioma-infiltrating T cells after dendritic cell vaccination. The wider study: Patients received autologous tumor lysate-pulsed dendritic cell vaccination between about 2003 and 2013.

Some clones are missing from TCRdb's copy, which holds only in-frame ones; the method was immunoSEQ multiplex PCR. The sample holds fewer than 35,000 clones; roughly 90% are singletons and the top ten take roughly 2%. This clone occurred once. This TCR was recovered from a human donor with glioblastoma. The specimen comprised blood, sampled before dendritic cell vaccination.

In DNA, the CDR3 is TGTGCCAGCGTCAAGCGGTCTACCTATGGCTACACCTTC. Translating it yields CASVKRSTYGYTF. The V and J genes are TRBV7-8 and TRBJ1-2; D uncertain. The CDR3 is 13 amino acids. The germline CDR1 and CDR2 sequences are SGHVS and FQNEAQ. V lost 8 bases and J 4 bases, leaving 14 bases between the germline ends.